This T cell receptor beta chain was found in a study of blood T cell repertoires in COVID-19. From germline, CDR1 is PRHDT and CDR2 FYEKMQ (reference sequence). The V and J ends lost 2 bases and 0 bases respectively, with 10 bases between them. This CDR3 has 15 residues. TCRdb's copy holds only in-frame clones and misses some; the assay was immunoSEQ multiplex PCR. Of roughly 220,000 clones in the sample, 65% to 90% were seen once. Sequencing used peripheral blood. The origin of this receptor is a middle-aged woman who had recovered from COVID-19. V gene TRBV13 combines with J gene TRBJ1-2; the D gene is possibly TRBD1 (5 bases). CDR3 residues: CASSLQGGANYGYTF. CDR3 coding DNA: TGTGCCAGCAGCTTACAGGGAGGGGCTAACTATGGCTACACCTTC.